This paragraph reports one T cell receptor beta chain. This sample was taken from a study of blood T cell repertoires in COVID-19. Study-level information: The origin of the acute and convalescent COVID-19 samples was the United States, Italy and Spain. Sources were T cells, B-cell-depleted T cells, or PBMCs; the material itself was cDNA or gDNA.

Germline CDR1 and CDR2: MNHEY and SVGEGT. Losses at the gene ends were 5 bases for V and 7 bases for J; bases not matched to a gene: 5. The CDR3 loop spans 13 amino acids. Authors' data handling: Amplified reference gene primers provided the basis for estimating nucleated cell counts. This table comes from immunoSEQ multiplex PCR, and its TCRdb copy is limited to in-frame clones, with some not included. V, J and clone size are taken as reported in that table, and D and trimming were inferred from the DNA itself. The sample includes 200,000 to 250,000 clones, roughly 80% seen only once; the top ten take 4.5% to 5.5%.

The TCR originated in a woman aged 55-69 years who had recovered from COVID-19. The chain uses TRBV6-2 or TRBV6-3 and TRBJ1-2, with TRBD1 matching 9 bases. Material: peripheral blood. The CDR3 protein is CASSDGTGSGYTF. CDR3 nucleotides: TGTGCCAGCAGTGACGGGACAGGGAGTGGCTACACCTTC.